Listed here are 6 T cell receptor beta chains from one sample, sequenced in a study of blood T cell repertoires in COVID-19 (dated by TCRdb to the early 2020s). Library preparation employed the immunoSEQ multiplex PCR assay. TCRdb obtained this table from immuneACCESS and retained in-frame rearrangements with V and J assigned. These tables miss some clones; where compared with another copy, unresolved V genes account for less than half of the shortfall, and the remainder is unexplained. This sample is represented by about 220,000 clones; roughly 81% of them were singletons. 2.9% of the sample is held by the ten biggest clonotypes. Sequencing was done on a sample of peripheral blood. These receptors came from a man aged 45-65 years who had recovered from COVID-19.

The chain uses TRBV10-2 and TRBJ2-1; no definite D call. Trimming took off 0 bases at V and 10 bases at J, with 13 bases between the two ends. The CDR3 contains 14 residues. CDR1 WSHSY and CDR2 SAAADI come from the germline V gene. The CDR3 region has the DNA TGCGCCAGCAGTGAGTCGCAGCGCTTCGGGGAGCAGTTCTTC. Its translation is CASSESQRFGEQFF.

V gene TRBV24-1 combines with J gene TRBJ1-2; D is undetermined. Trimming left V 4 bases short and J 4 bases short, with 12 bases between. Germline CDR1 and CDR2: KGHDR and SFDVKD. The CDR3 spans 14 residues. CDR3 residues: CATSDPGRGYGYTF. The CDR3, as DNA: TGTGCCACCAGTGACCCCGGACGGGGCTATGGCTACACCTTC.

CDR3 coding DNA: TGCGCCAGCAGTGAGGAGGGCTCCTACAATGAGCAGTTCTTC. Encoded protein: CASSEEGSYNEQFF. J is TRBJ2-1 and V is TRBV10-1; D might be TRBD2 (5 bases). This CDR3 has 14 amino acids. The V gene lost 2 bases and the J gene lost 0 bases, with 5 bases spanning the gap. Looked up from germline, CDR1 is WNHNN and CDR2 is SYGVQD (reference sequence).

This chain uses TRBV24-1 with TRBJ2-2, with TRBD1 identical over 7 bases. The CDR3 loop spans 16 amino acids. With 3 bases clipped from V and 0 bases from J, the junction kept 3 bases outside the gene matches. Per the germline V gene, CDR1 is KGHDR and CDR2 is SFDVKD. Here the CDR3 DNA reads TGTGCCACCAGTGATCCGGGACAGACGAACACCGGGGAGCTGTTTTTT. It translates to CATSDPGQTNTGELFF.

This chain connects TRBV28 to TRBJ1-2; 9 positions agree with TRBD1. CDR3 size: 14 residues. Per the germline V gene, CDR1 is MDHEN and CDR2 is SYDVKM. The ends lost 8 bases at V and 8 bases at J; junction bases unmatched: 12. The CDR3 nucleotides read TGTGCCAGCGGCCCGTCGGGACAGGGAAAAGGCTACACCTTC. Its protein is CASGPSGQGKGYTF.

This chain connects TRBV27 to TRBJ2-1; perhaps TRBD1 as D (5 bases). This CDR3 contains 13 residues. CDR1 and CDR2 from the germline V gene are MNHEY and SMNVEV (reference sequence). Trimming removed 2 bases from V and 7 bases from J, with 9 bases in between. In nucleotides, the CDR3 is TGTGCCAGCAGTTTAGGGGCATGGAATGAGCAGTTCTTC. Protein: CASSLGAWNEQFF.